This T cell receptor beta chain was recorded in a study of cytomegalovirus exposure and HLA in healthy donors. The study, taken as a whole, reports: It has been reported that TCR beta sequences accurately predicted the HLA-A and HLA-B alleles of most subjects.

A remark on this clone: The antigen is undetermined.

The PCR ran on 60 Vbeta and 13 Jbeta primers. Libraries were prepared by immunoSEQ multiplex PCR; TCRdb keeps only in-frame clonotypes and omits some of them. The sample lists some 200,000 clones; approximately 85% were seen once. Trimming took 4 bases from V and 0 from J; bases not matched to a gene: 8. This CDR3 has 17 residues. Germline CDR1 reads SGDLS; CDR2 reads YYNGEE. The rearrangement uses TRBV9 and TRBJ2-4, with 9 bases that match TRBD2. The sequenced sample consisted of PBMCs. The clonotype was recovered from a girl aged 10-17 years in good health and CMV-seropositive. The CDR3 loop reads CASSLEGGGVAKNIQYF. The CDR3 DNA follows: TGTGCCAGCAGCCTAGAAGGCGGGGGGGTAGCCAAAAACATTCAGTACTTC.